One sample yielded the 10 T cell receptor beta chains listed below, sequenced in a study of beta chain features in type 1 diabetes. The study, taken as a whole, reports: Shortening of TCRB CDR3s, moderate but significant, appeared in all four CD4+ subsets of Type 1 diabetes patients.

These receptors' antigens are unknown. The entirety of the isolated RNA underwent reverse transcription, so expressed TCRB transcripts were sequenced. Assay used: immunoSEQ multiplex PCR; TCRdb lists only in-frame clones, some missing. Counted here are roughly 160,000 clones, approximately 9% occurring once; the ten biggest clones make up 0.45% to 0.55%. The sequenced sample was central memory CD4+ T cells from blood. The receptors derive from a woman between 18 and 29 years old with type 1 diabetes.

The rearrangement uses TRBV5-4 and TRBJ1-1; possible D gene TRBD1, 5 bases. The V gene's germline CDR1 is SGHNT and CDR2 YYREEE (reference sequence). The V end was cut by 3 bases, the J end by 9 bases, with 21 bases between. CDR3 length equals 15 residues. The CDR3 DNA is TGTGCCAGCAGCTGGGATGGGGTTGTCGACAGTAAAGCTTTCTTT. Translated: CASSWDGVVDSKAFF.

The chain carries TRBV6-5 and TRBJ1-1; D perhaps matches TRBD1 (5 bases). Germline V gene lookup returns CDR1 MNHEY and CDR2 SVGAGI. V was cut by 6 bases and J by 5 bases, with 10 bases left in between. CDR3 length: 12 amino acids. CDR3 loop: CASREGRTEAFF. The CDR3 DNA follows: TGTGCCAGCAGGGAGGGACGGACTGAAGCTTTCTTT.

The chain uses TRBV15 and TRBJ2-2; D is possibly TRBD2 (6 bases). Trimming stripped 0 bases from V and 5 bases from J, with 10 bases between. This CDR3 has 15 residues. Per the germline V gene, CDR1 is LNHNV and CDR2 is YYDKDF (reference sequence). CDR3: CATSRDLGGTGELFF. The CDR3 nucleotides read TGTGCCACCAGCAGAGATCTTGGGGGGACCGGGGAGCTGTTTTTT.

The J gene is TRBJ2-3, the V gene TRBV4-3; 7 nucleotides match TRBD1. Germline values: CDR1 LGHNA, CDR2 YSLEER. Trimming cost V 0 bases and J 0 bases; bases outside gene matches: 6. CDR3 length equals 17 residues. CDR3 nucleotides: TGCGCCAGCAGCCAAGAGGCAGGGGGTCCTAGCACAGATACGCAGTATTTT. It encodes CASSQEAGGPSTDTQYF.

J is TRBJ1-1 and V is TRBV29-1; 7 nucleotides agree with TRBD1. CDR3 length equals 12 residues. J lost 7 bases, V lost 5 bases, and 7 bases had no gene match. Germline CDR1 reads SQVTM; CDR2 reads ANQGSEA. For the CDR3, the DNA is TGCAGCGTTCGCCGGGACAGCATTGAAGCTTTCTTT. This encodes CSVRRDSIEAFF.

The sample holds a few counts of this clone. J is TRBJ1-5 and V is TRBV7-8; maybe TRBD1 (5 bases). V was cut by 5 bases and J by 4 bases, with 15 bases left in between. Germline assignment: CDR1 SGHVS and CDR2 FQNEAQ. The CDR3 runs to 15 residues. The CDR3 loop reads CASSQGNRQNQPQHF. The CDR3 DNA reads as TGTGCCAGCAGCCAAGGGAACAGGCAAAATCAGCCCCAGCATTTT.

The V call is TRBV5-1, the J call TRBJ2-7; D might be TRBD1 (5 bases). The CDR3 runs 15 residues. From germline, CDR1 is SGHRS and CDR2 YFSETQ. Trimming pared 0 bases from V and 0 bases from J, leaving 10 bases between. For the CDR3, the DNA is TGCGCCAGCAGCTTGGGATTAGGGGACTCCTACGAGCAGTACTTC. Translation: CASSLGLGDSYEQYF.

The rearrangement joins TRBV28 to TRBJ2-7; a possible D gene is TRBD1 (9 bases). Deletions cut 5 bases from V and 9 bases from J, with 17 bases between. Germline V lookup: CDR1 MDHEN, CDR2 SYDVKM. The CDR3 loop spans 13 amino acids. The CDR3 is CASSEGQGLGQYF. CDR3 in DNA: TGTGCCAGCAGTGAGGGACAGGGACTAGGGCAGTACTTC.

The genes are TRBV10-2 and TRBJ2-7; a possible D gene is TRBD2 (5 bases). Trimming pared 10 bases from V and 5 bases from J, leaving 15 bases between. The germline V gene has CDR1 WSHSY and CDR2 SAAADI. The CDR3 contains 12 residues. The CDR3: CATKLVPHEQYF. Written as DNA, the CDR3 is TGCGCCACCAAACTAGTTCCGCACGAGCAGTACTTC.

This clone was observed a few times. The V call is TRBV11-2, the J call TRBJ2-6; D remains unclear. Germline CDR1 SGHAT, CDR2 FQNNGV. V lost 0 bases to trimming and J lost 2 bases, with 5 bases between them. CDR3 length: 15 residues. The DNA of the CDR3 is TGTGCCAGCAGCTTAGAGGGCCCTGGGGCCAACGTCCTGACTTTC. It encodes CASSLEGPGANVLTF. The entire variable domain, with the rest obtained from reference TRBV11-2 and TRBJ2-6, is as follows: EAGVAQSPRYKIIEKRQSVAFWCNPISGHATLYWYQQILGQGPKLLIQFQNNGVVDDSQLPKDRFSAERLKGVDSTLKIQPAKLEDSAVYLCASSLEGPGANVLTFGAGSRLTVL.